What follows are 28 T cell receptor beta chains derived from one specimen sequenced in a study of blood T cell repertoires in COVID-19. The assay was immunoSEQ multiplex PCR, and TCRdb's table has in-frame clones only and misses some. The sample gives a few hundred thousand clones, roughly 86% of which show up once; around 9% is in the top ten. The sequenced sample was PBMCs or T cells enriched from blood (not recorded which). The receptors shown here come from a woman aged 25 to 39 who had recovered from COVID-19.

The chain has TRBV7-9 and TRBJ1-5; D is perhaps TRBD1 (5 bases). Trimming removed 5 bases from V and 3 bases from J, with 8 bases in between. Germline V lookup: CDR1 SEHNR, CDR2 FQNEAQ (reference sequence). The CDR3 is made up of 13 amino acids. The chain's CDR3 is CASSDGHNQPQHF. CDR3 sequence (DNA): TGTGCCAGCAGCGATGGACACAATCAGCCCCAGCATTTT.

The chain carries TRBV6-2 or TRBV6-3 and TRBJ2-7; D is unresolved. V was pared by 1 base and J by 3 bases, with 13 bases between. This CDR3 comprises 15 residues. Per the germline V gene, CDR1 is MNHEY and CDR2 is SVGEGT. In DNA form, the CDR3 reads TGTGCCAGCAGTTACTTTGACGCTTACTACTACGAGCAGTACTTC. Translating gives CASSYFDAYYYEQYF.

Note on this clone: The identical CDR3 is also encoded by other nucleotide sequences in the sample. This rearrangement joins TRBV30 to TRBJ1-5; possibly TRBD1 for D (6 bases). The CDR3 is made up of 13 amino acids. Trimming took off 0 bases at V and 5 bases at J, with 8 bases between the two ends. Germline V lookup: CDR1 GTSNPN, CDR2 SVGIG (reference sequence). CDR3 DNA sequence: TGTGCCTGGAGTGTACAGGGAGATCAGCCCCAGCATTTT. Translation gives CAWSVQGDQPQHF.

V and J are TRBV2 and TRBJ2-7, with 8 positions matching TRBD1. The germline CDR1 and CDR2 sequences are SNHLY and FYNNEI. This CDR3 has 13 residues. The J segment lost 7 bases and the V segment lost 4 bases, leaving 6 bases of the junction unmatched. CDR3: CASSGQGAGEQYF. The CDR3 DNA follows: TGTGCCAGCAGTGGTCAGGGGGCAGGTGAGCAGTACTTC.

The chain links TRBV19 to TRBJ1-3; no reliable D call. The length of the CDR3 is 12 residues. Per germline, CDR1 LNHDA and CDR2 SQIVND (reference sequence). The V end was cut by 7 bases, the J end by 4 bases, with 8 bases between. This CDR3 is CASNQSGNTIYF. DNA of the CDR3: TGTGCCAGTAATCAATCCGGAAACACCATATATTTT.

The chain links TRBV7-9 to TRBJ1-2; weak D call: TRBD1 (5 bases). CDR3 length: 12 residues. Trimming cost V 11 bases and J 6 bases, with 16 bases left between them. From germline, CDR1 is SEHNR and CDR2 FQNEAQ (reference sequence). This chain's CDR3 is CAGSTDDNGYTF. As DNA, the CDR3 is TGTGCCGGTTCGACAGACGACAATGGCTACACCTTC.

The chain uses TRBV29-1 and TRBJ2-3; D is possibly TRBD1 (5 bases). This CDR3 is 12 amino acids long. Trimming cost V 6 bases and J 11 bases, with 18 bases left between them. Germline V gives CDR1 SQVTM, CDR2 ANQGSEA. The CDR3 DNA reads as TGCAGCGTACCTTCCCGACAGAGAGGGCAGTATTTT. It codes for CSVPSRQRGQYF.

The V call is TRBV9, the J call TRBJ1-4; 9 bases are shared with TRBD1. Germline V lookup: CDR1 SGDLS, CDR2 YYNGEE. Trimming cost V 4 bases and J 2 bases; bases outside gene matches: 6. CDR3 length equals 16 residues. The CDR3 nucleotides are TGTGCCAGCAGCACTCGACAGGGGGGGACTAATGAAAAACTGTTTTTT. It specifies CASSTRQGGTNEKLFF.

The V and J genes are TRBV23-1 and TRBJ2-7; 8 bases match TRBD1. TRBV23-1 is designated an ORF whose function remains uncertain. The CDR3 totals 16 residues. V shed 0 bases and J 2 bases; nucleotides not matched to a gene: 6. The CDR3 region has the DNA TGCGCCAGCAGTCAATCTAGTGGGACAGGTCCCTACGAGCAGTACTTC. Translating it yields CASSQSSGTGPYEQYF.

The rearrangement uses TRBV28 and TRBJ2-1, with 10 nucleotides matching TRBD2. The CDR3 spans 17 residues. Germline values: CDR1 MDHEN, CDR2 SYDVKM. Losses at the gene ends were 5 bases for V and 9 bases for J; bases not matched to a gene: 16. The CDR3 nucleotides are TGTGCCAGCAGTCCCTGGGCTAGCGGGAGCCTCTATCTTGAGCAGTTCTTC. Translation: CASSPWASGSLYLEQFF.

DNA for the CDR3: TGTGCCAGCAGTGTGAGCTCTAACTATGGCTACACCTTC. This translates into CASSVSSNYGYTF. The gene calls are TRBV2 and TRBJ1-2; D ambiguous. V gave up 4 bases and J gave up 0 bases, with 6 bases separating them. The V gene's germline CDR1 is SNHLY and CDR2 FYNNEI. This CDR3 spans 13 amino acids. The entire variable domain, with the rest obtained from reference TRBV2 and TRBJ1-2, is as follows: EPEVTQTPSHQVTQMGQEVILRCVPISNHLYFYWYRQILGQKVEFLVSFYNNEISEKSEIFDDQFSVERPDGSNFTLKIRSTKLEDSAMYFCASSVSSNYGYTFGSGTRLTVV.

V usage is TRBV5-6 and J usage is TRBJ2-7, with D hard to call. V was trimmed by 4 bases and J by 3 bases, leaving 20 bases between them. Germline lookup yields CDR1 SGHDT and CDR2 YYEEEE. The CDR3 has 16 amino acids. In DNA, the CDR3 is TGTGCCAGCAGCGAGCTTAGGAGACTGCCAGACTACGAGCAGTACTTC. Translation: CASSELRRLPDYEQYF.

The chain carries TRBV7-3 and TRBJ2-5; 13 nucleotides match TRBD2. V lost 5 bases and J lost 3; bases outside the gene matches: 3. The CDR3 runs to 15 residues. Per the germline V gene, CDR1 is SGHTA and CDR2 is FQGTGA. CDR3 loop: CASSPGLAGKETQYF. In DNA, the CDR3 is TGTGCCAGCAGCCCGGGACTAGCGGGAAAAGAGACCCAGTACTTC.

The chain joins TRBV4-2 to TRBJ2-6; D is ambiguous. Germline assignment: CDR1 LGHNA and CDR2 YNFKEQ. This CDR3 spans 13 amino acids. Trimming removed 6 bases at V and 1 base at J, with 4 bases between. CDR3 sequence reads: CASSTSGANVLTF. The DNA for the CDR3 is TGTGCCAGCAGTACTTCTGGGGCCAACGTCCTGACTTTC.

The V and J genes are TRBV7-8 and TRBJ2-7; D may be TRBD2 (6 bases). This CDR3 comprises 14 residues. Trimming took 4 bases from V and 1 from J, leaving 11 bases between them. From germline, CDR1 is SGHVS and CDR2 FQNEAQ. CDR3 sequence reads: CASSSRRVSYEQYF. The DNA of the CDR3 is TGTGCCAGCAGCTCAAGGAGGGTTTCCTACGAGCAGTACTTC.

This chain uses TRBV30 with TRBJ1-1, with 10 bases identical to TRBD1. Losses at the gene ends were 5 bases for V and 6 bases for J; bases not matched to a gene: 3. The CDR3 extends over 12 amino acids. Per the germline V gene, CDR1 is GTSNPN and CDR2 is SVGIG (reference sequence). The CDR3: CAWGQGVAEAFF. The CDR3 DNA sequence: TGTGCCTGGGGACAGGGGGTCGCTGAAGCTTTCTTT.

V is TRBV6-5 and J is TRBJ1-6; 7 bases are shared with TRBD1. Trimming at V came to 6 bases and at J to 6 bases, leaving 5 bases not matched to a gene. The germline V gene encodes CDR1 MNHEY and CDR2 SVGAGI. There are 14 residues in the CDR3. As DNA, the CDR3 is TGTGCCAGCAGGAGGGACAGTCTTAATTCACCCCTCCACTTT. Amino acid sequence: CASRRDSLNSPLHF.

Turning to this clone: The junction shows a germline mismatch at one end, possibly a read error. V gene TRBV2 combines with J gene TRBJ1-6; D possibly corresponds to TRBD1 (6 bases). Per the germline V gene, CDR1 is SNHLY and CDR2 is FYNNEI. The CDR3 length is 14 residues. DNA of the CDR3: TGTGCCAGCAGGGAAGGGGGAGTTAATTCACCCCTCCACTTT. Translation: CASREGGVNSPLHF.

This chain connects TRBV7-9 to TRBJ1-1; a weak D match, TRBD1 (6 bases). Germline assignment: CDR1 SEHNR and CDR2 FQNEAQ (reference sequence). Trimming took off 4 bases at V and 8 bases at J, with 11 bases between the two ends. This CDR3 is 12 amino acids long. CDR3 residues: CASSSEDREAFF. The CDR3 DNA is TGTGCCAGCAGCTCCGAGGACAGAGAAGCTTTCTTT.

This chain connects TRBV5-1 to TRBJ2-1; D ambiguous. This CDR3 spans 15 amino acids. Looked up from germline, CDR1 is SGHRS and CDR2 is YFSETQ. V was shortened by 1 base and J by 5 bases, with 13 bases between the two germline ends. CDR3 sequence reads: CASSLIQEINNEQFF. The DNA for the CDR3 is TGCGCCAGCAGCTTGATCCAGGAAATTAACAATGAGCAGTTCTTC.

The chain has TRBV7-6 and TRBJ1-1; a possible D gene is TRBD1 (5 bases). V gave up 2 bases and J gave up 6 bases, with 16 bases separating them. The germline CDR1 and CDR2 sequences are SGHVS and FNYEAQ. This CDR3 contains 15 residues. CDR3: CASSLSFAGFPEAFF. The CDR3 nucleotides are TGTGCCAGCAGCTTATCATTTGCAGGGTTCCCTGAAGCTTTCTTT.

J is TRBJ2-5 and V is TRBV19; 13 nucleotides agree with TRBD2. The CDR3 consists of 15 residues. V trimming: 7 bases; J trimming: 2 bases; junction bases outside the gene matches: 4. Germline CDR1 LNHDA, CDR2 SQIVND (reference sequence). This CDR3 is CASIGTSGDQETQYF. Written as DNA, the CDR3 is TGTGCCAGTATTGGGACTAGCGGGGATCAAGAGACCCAGTACTTC.

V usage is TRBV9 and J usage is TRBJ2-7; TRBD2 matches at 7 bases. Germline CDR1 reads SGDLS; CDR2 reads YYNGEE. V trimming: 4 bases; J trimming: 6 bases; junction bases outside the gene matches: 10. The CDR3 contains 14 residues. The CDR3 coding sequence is TGTGCCAGCAGCCACGCGGGAGAAGAAGGCGAGCAGTACTTC. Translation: CASSHAGEEGEQYF. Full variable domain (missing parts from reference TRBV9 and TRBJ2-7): DSGVTQTPKHLITATGQRVTLRCSPRSGDLSVYWYQQSLDQGLQFLIQYYNGEERAKGNILERFSAQQFPDLHSELNLSSLELGDSALYFCASSHAGEEGEQYFGPGTRLTVT.

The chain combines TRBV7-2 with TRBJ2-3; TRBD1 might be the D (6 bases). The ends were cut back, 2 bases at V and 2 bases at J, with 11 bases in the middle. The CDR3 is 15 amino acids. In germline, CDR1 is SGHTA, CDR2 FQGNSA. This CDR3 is CASSLNRVVTDTQYF. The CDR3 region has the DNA TGTGCCAGCAGCTTAAACAGGGTGGTCACAGATACGCAGTATTTT.

The CDR3 here is CASSFYGNTEAFF. CDR3 nucleotide sequence: TGTGCCAGCAGCTTTTACGGGAACACTGAAGCTTTCTTT. V is TRBV5-5 and J is TRBJ1-1, with D unclear. The CDR3 consists of 13 residues. Per germline, CDR1 SGHKS and CDR2 YYEKEE (reference sequence). Trimming shortened V by 2 bases and J by 1 base, and 6 bases separated the two germline ends.

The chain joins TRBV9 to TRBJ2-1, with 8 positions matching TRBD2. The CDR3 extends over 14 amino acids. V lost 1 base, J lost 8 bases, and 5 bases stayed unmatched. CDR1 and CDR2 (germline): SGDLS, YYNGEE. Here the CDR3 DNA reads TGTGCCAGCAGCGTATCAGCGGGAGCCTATGAGCAGTTCTTC. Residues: CASSVSAGAYEQFF.

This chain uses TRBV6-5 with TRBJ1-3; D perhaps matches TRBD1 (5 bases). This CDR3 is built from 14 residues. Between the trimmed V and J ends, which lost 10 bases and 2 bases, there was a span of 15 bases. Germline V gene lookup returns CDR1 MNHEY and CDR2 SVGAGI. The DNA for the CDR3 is TGTGCCACCCGGGGAGGGGCGGCTGGAAACACCATATATTTT. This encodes CATRGGAAGNTIYF.

CDR3 sequence (DNA): TGTGCCTATATACAGGGGGCGGGCACCGGGGAGCTGTTTTTT. This encodes CAYIQGAGTGELFF. This chain uses TRBV30 with TRBJ2-2; 9 bases line up with TRBD1. This CDR3 region has 14 residues. Trimming removed 7 bases from V and 4 bases from J; junction bases left unmatched: 7. The germline V gene encodes CDR1 GTSNPN and CDR2 SVGIG (reference sequence).